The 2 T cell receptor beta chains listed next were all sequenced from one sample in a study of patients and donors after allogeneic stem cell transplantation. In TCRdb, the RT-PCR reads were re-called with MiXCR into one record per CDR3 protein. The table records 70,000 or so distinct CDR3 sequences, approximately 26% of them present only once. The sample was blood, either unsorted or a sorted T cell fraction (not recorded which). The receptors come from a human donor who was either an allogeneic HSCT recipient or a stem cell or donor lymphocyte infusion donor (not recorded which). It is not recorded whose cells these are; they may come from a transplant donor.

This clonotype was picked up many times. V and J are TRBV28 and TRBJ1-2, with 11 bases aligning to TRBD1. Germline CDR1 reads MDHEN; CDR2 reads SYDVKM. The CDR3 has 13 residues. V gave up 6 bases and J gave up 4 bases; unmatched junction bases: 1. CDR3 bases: TGTGCCAGCAGGGGACAGGGGGTCTATGGCTACACCTTC. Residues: CASRGQGVYGYTF.

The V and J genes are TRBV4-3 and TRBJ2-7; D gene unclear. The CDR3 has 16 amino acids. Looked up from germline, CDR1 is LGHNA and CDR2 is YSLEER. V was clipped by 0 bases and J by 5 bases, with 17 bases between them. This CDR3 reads CASSQDGLAWSHEQYF. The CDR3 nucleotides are TGCGCCAGCAGCCAAGATGGATTAGCTTGGAGTCACGAGCAGTACTTC.